The 10 T cell receptor beta chains below all came from one sample that was sequenced in a study of T cells expressing NK-cell markers. One entry per CDR3 protein, without DNA, is what TCRdb gives after re-calling the 5' RACE reads. The specimen's table records hundreds of thousands of distinct CDR3 sequences. Sequencing was performed on blood T cells: a sorted CD56 or NKG2C T cell subset, CD4+ or CD8+ T cells, or bulk PBMC T cells (not recorded which). The receptor source for this set is a woman between 18 and 69 years old in good health.

The V call is TRBV12-3 or TRBV12-4, the J call TRBJ1-2. This CDR3 region has 14 residues. Here the CDR3 reads CASRTTGSSYGYTF.

The chain combines TRBV7-9 with TRBJ1-2; absent DNA, TCRdb's TRBD1 call cannot be checked. CDR1 and CDR2 from the germline V gene are SEHNR and FQNEAQ (reference sequence). The CDR3 extends over 16 amino acids. The CDR3 is CASSPNRDVGGYGYTF.

The V call is TRBV29-1, the J call TRBJ2-5; TCRdb gives TRBD1 as the D gene, but with no DNA this cannot be confirmed. Germline CDR1 is SQVTM and CDR2 is ANQGSEA. The CDR3 spans 12 residues. The CDR3 region is CSVHRGQETQYF.

The rearrangement joins TRBV20-1 to TRBJ2-7; TCRdb indicates TRBD2, and absent DNA this call remains unverified. From germline, CDR1 is DFQATT and CDR2 SNEGSKA (reference sequence). The CDR3 spans 13 residues. CDR3 in amino acids: CSATLAGGDEQYF.

This chain links TRBV7-9 with TRBJ2-5; TCRdb calls TRBD2, which cannot be checked without DNA. The germline V gene has CDR1 SEHNR and CDR2 FQNEAQ (reference sequence). This CDR3 comprises 14 residues. The CDR3 loop is CASRGTSKQETQYF. Supplemented by reference TRBV7-9 and TRBJ2-5, the full variable domain reads DTGVSQNPRHKITKRGQNVTFRCDPISEHNRLYWYRQTLGQGPEFLTYFQNEAQLEKSRLLSDRFSAERPKGSFSTLEIQRTEQGDSAMYLCASRGTSKQETQYFGPGTRLLVL.

The chain uses TRBV7-2 and TRBJ2-1; TCRdb designates TRBD2, a call that cannot be tested without DNA. This CDR3 contains 15 residues. The V gene's germline CDR1 is SGHTA and CDR2 FQGNSA. The CDR3 loop reads CASSPGLVGYNEQFF.

The CDR3 region is CASSQQGTSGTETQYF. The chain combines TRBV18 with TRBJ2-5; TCRdb selects TRBD2, and the lack of DNA leaves this call unchecked. This CDR3 contains 16 residues. CDR1 and CDR2 (germline): KGHSH, LQKENI.

CDR3 protein: CASRLRSSATEAFF. The chain links TRBV5-1 to TRBJ1-1. The CDR3 spans 14 residues. CDR1 is SGHRS, CDR2 YFSETQ, per germline.

This sequence joins TRBV20-1 and TRBJ2-5. Per germline, CDR1 DFQATT and CDR2 SNEGSKA (reference sequence). The CDR3 totals 14 residues. The CDR3 reads CSARGGGTKETQYF.

The chain is built from TRBV5-6 and TRBJ2-5. CDR1 and CDR2 (germline): SGHDT, YYEEEE. The CDR3 is made up of 12 amino acids. CDR3 sequence: CASSLKPETQYF.